Described below is a single TCR beta chain sequence and its context. This clonotype was observed a handful of times. The specificity of this receptor is unknown. Nothing much larger sits one base from this clone, and base qualities are not available. Using a constant-region primer and ProtoScript II reverse transcriptase, TCRbeta-specific cDNA was reverse-transcribed from approximately 0.5 ug total RNA. Three nested multiplex PCR rounds, following a slightly modified ARM-PCR procedure, were used to build the TCRbeta libraries. Each of the first two PCR rounds ran for around 11 cycles and used multiplex TRBV1-TRBV30 forward primers together with a Cbeta reverse primer. Sample barcodes and Illumina adapters were added in a final 25-cycle PCR with Deep VentR polymerase. Amplicons of 200-500 bp were gel-purified with a QIAquick gel extraction kit before sequencing. TCRbeta amplicons were sequenced on an Illumina HiSeq 2500 with 250-bp paired-end reads. The original methods were these. To recover full CDR3 sequences, reads were quality-trimmed using Trimmomatic v0.33 and paired reads were then merged using FLASH v1.2.11. MiGEC v1.2.1b assigned V, D and J germline segments to the rearranged TCRbeta sequences. Clonotype statistics and Shannon-Wiener diversity indices were calculated with VDJtools v1.0.0. Except for diversity analysis, only the 250 most abundant clonotypes of each sample were used in subsequent analyses to reduce sampling bias. Through fastp at Q25 and MiXCR, TCRdb rebuilt clones from the public reads, retaining in-frame beta chains. Every CDR3 protein is listed once, alongside the most common genes and DNA of its rows. None of the V and J calls come from the authors' own analysis; TCRdb made them. The sample table contains just over 300,000 distinct CDR3 sequences; only one count was recorded for almost 60% of them. About a sixth of the sample comes from the top ten.

This sample is drawn from a study of tumor-infiltrating lymphocytes in primary liver carcinoma (dated by TCRdb to the late 2010s). With regard to the full study: Surgical resection was performed in China between 2015 and March 2016 on roughly 5 patients with histopathologically diagnosed primary liver carcinoma. Hepatocellular carcinoma (four) or combined HCC and intrahepatic cholangiocarcinoma (one) was present in the five patients, who were three men and two women aged 30 to 69 years. Reproducibility between technical replicate repertoires was high, with correlation coefficients above 0.98 and mean shared-clone rates roughly 0.91. A total of about 35 specimens from 5 patients went through TCRbeta repertoire sequencing, namely 25 tumor regions, 5 adjacent noncancerous liver tissues and 5 peripheral blood samples. The study combined TCRbeta repertoire sequencing, expression microarrays and whole-exome sequencing across five regions of each liver tumor, with adjacent normal tissue and blood. Roughly 3.5 to 8 million productive TCRbeta reads were obtained per sample, and no significant difference in read depth was found between tissue types. The five patients had tumors of stage T1-T3 N0M0, with maximum diameters ranging from roughly 4.2 to 11 cm.

Blood RNA was extracted from unsorted whole blood with TRIzol reagent; germline DNA came from the DNeasy Blood & Tissue kit. At the time of sampling, the patients were treatment-naive and had chronic HBV infection. Before surgery, 3 to 4.5 milliliters of peripheral blood were collected into K2EDTA tubes. General findings and caveats noted by the study authors: Compared with blood, tumors had a significantly larger share of the repertoire taken up by the top 250 clones (p = 0.039). Because sequencing covered only the TCR beta chain and unpaired alpha chains were not captured, true repertoire diversity is likely underestimated. Consistent with antigen-driven expansion, pairs of tumor regions showed higher repertoire overlap (mean roughly 36%) than either tumor-adjacent pairs (around 17%) or tumor-blood pairs (approximately 15%). Since the samples were bulk and unsorted, there was no way to compare CD4+ and CD8+ T cell repertoires. The study included only five or six patients, and the authors note findings should be validated in a larger study.

CDR1 MDHEN and CDR2 SYDVKM were looked up in the germline V gene. From the cysteine through the phenylalanine, the CDR3 covers 15 amino acids. Left in the record is the CDR3 DNA by itself, 45 bases read in frame from the first base. Trimming at the junction amounts to 3 bases on V and 3 bases on J, and the germline ends lie 11 bases apart. The chain was built from TRBV28 and TRBJ1-4; the D gene lacks a confident call. The receptor comes from a woman aged 30 to 39 with primary liver carcinoma and hepatitis B virus infection. Input material: peripheral blood. The nucleotide sequence reads as follows: TGTGCCAGCAGTTTGGTCGGACCATCTAATGAAAAACTGTTTTTT. It is translated as CASSLVGPSNEKLFF.